The 2 T cell receptor beta chains presented below share a single source sample, sequenced in a study of blood T cell repertoires in COVID-19. Produced via immunoSEQ multiplex PCR; TCRdb's table is partial and in-frame only. The profile covers about 160,000 clones, with roughly 84% appearing a single time and roughly 9.1% taken by the ten largest. Sequenced material: peripheral blood. All receptors derive from a woman at least 80 years old with active or convalescent COVID-19.

A single count supports this clone. The V and J genes are TRBV19 and TRBJ2-2; D not resolved. CDR3 size: 14 residues. Germline V gene lookup returns CDR1 LNHDA and CDR2 SQIVND (reference sequence). V was cut by 6 bases and J by 1 base, with 9 bases left in between. The CDR3 nucleotides are TGTGCCAGTAGGTGGAGTCAGAACACCGGGGAGCTGTTTTTT. This encodes CASRWSQNTGELFF.

CDR3 region: CASSLVAGISSYNEQFF. In nucleotides, the CDR3 is TGTGCCAGCAGCTTAGTGGCGGGGATTAGCTCCTACAATGAGCAGTTCTTC. The chain carries TRBV7-2 and TRBJ2-1, with D possibly TRBD2 on 6 matching bases. V lost 1 base to trimming and J lost 0 bases, with 13 bases between them. CDR3 size: 17 residues. Germline V lookup: CDR1 SGHTA, CDR2 FQGNSA.